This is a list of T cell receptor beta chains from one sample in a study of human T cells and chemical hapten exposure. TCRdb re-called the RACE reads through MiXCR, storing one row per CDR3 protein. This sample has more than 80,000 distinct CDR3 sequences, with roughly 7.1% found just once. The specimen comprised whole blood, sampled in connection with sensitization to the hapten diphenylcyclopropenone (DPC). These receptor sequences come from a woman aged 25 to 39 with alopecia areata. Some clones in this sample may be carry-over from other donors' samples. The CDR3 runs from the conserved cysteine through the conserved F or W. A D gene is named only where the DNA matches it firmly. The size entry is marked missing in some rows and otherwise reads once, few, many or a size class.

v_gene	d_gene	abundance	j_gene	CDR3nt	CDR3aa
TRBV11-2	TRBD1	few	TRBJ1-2	TGTGCCAGCTCGGAGGGGGCTCGAGGCTACACCTTC	CASSEGARGYTF
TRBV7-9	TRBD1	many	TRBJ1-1	TGTGCCAGCAGCTCGGATAGACAGGGGTCCACTGAAGCTTTCTTT	CASSSDRQGSTEAFF
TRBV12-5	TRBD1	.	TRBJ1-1	TGTGCTAGTGGCGGGGGCAGGGGGGGTGAAACTGAAGCTTTCTTT	CASGGGRGGETEAFF
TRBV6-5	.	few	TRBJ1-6	TGTGCCAGCAGTTACTCGAAAGTGGACCCCGGTCAACCCCTCCACTTT	CASSYSKVDPGQPLHF
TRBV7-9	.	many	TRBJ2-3	TGTGCCAGCAGCCCGGACCCTAGCACAGATACGCAGTATTTT	CASSPDPSTDTQYF
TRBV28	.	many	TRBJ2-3	TGTGCCAGCAGTTTCAATGGGCCCCAGGTCGGCACAGATACGCAGTATTTT	CASSFNGPQVGTDTQYF
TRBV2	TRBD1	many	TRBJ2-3	TGTGCCCAGTCCGGGACAGGGCACACAGATACGCAGTATTTT	CAQSGTGHTDTQYF
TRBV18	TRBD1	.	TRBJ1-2	TGTGCCAGCTCACCATCCCAGGGGGTCTCCTATGGCTACACCTTC	CASSPSQGVSYGYTF
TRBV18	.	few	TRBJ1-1	TGTGCCAGCTCCATCGCCGGGGCTTCGAACACTGAAGCTTTCTTT	CASSIAGASNTEAFF
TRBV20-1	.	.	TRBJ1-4	TGCAGTGCCTCTCTTAATGAAAAACTGTTTTTT	CSASLNEKLFF
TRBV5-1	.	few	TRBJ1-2	TGCGCCAGCCGCAATCTCTTAGGGGTTGGTGGCTACACCTTC	CASRNLLGVGGYTF
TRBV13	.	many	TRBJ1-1	TGTGCCAGCAGCTTAAAATCAGCTATCATGAACACTGAAGCTTTCTTT	CASSLKSAIMNTEAFF
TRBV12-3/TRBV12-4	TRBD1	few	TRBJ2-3	TGTGCCAGCAGCAGCTACAGGGGACCATCTACAGATACGCAGTATTTT	CASSSYRGPSTDTQYF
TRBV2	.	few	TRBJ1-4	TGTGCCAGCACCTGGAGAAGGGGTGTCGAAAAACTGTTTTTT	CASTWRRGVEKLFF
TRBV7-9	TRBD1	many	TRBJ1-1	TGTGCCAGCAGCTTGGGACAGGGTCAGGTCACTGAAGCTTTCTTT	CASSLGQGQVTEAFF
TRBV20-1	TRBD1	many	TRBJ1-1	TGCAGTGCTAGAGTTCGACAGGGTGGTGAAGCTTTCTTT	CSARVRQGGEAFF
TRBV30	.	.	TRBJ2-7	TGTGCCTGGAGCCGGGACCGAACGTACGAGCAGTACTTC	CAWSRDRTYEQYF
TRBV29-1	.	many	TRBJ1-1	TGCAGCGTTGGTCGAAGTCCAGTAATGAACACTGAAGCTTTCTTT	CSVGRSPVMNTEAFF
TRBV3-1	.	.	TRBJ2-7	TGTGCCAGCCTCGGGGTTGACGAGCAGTACTTC	CASLGVDEQYF
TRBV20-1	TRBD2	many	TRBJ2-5	TGCAGTGCTAGTTGGGACTACTACCAAGAGACCCAGTACTTC	CSASWDYYQETQYF
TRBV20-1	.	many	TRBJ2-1	TGCAGTGCCATACTAGATTCCTACAATGAGCAGTTCTTC	CSAILDSYNEQFF
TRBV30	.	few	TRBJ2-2	TGTGCCTGGAGTGATCTAGCGATCGGCGGGGAGCTGTTTTTT	CAWSDLAIGGELFF
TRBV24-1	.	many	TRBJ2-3	TGTGCCACCAGTGATTCAGATGCAGATACGCAGTATTTT	CATSDSDADTQYF
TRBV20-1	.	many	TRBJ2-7	TGCAGTGCTAGAGATGCGAGCCTCTACGAGCAGTACTTC	CSARDASLYEQYF
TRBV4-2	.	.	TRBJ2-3	TGTGCCAGCAGCCAAGATGAAAGTATAGGTTACTCAAGTGGTGGTACGCAGTATTTT	CASSQDESIGYSSGGTQYF